What follows are 11 T cell receptor beta chains derived from one specimen sequenced in a study of blood T cell repertoires in COVID-19. Assay: immunoSEQ multiplex PCR; the TCRdb copy retains only in-frame clones and omits some. Counted here are approximately 150,000 clones, about 87% occurring once; the ten biggest clones make up 35% to 40%. Sequenced sample: peripheral blood. Source of these receptors: a man aged 45 to 65 who had recovered from COVID-19.

The CDR3 nucleotides are TGTGCCAGCAGCCGCGACAGTAATCAGCCCCAGCATTTT. Residues: CASSRDSNQPQHF. This chain uses TRBV7-2 with TRBJ1-5, with a weak D call TRBD1 (5 bases). V lost 5 bases to trimming and J lost 4 bases, with 9 bases between them. The germline CDR1 and CDR2 sequences are SGHTA and FQGNSA. This CDR3 contains 13 residues.

The rearrangement joins TRBV12-5 to TRBJ2-5, with 10 bases aligning to TRBD1. Germline assignment: CDR1 LGHNT and CDR2 FRNRAP. V shed 1 base, J shed 4 bases, and the junction held 12 bases outside the gene matches. The CDR3 has 18 amino acids. DNA of the CDR3: TGTGCTAGTGGTTTGGGAAATCGACAGGGGGCCTCCCGAGAGACCCAGTACTTC. Translating gives CASGLGNRQGASRETQYF.

This chain links TRBV5-1 with TRBJ1-1; possible D gene TRBD1, 5 bases. The CDR3 is 15 residues long. Looked up from germline, CDR1 is SGHRS and CDR2 is YFSETQ. Trimming took 6 bases from V and 1 from J, leaving 16 bases between them. The DNA of the CDR3 is TGCGCCAGCACCATTACGGGACTGCCGAACACTGAAGCTTTCTTT. Its protein product is CASTITGLPNTEAFF.

The CDR3 bases are TGTGCCAGCAGCTTCAACAGGGGGTCCCACGAGCAGTACTTC. This translates into CASSFNRGSHEQYF. The genes are TRBV7-9 and TRBJ2-7, with 8 bases that match TRBD1. This CDR3 contains 14 residues. The germline CDR1 and CDR2 sequences are SEHNR and FQNEAQ (reference sequence). After removal of 3 bases from V and 5 bases from J, the junction contained 6 bases not matched to a gene. The full variable domain, in which reference TRBV7-9 and TRBJ2-7 provide the parts outside the CDR3, is DTGVSQNPRHKITKRGQNVTFRCDPISEHNRLYWYRQTLGQGPEFLTYFQNEAQLEKSRLLSDRFSAERPKGSFSTLEIQRTEQGDSAMYLCASSFNRGSHEQYFGPGTRLTVT.

The chain uses TRBV5-5 and TRBJ1-5; 9 bases match TRBD1. The CDR3 runs to 16 residues. V trimming: 4 bases; J trimming: 3 bases; junction bases outside the gene matches: 8. Germline-derived CDR1 and CDR2 are SGHKS and YYEKEE (reference sequence). CDR3 sequence: CASSARTGEVNQPQHF. The CDR3 nucleotides are TGTGCCAGCAGCGCCCGGACAGGGGAAGTCAATCAGCCCCAGCATTTT.

This clone was detected only once. The chain employs TRBV30 and TRBJ2-5; 9 bases align to TRBD1. With 1 base clipped from V and 7 bases from J, the junction kept 4 bases outside the gene matches. Germline V gene sequence: CDR1 GTSNPN, CDR2 SVGIG (reference sequence). The CDR3 is 13 amino acids. This chain's CDR3 is CAWSATGGGTQYF. In DNA, the CDR3 is TGTGCCTGGAGTGCGACAGGGGGAGGGACCCAGTACTTC.

This clone was detected a few times. J is TRBJ2-1 and V is TRBV7-9, with a weak D call TRBD2 (6 bases). This CDR3 comprises 17 residues. V lost 5 bases to trimming and J lost 7 bases, with 24 bases between them. Germline V gene sequence: CDR1 SEHNR, CDR2 FQNEAQ (reference sequence). The DNA of the CDR3 is TGTGCCAGCAGCCCTAGAGGAAGCGGGTCGGCCCTAAATGAGCAGTTCTTC. This gives the protein CASSPRGSGSALNEQFF. The variable domain in full, completed from reference TRBV7-9 and TRBJ2-1, reads DTGVSQNPRHKITKRGQNVTFRCDPISEHNRLYWYRQTLGQGPEFLTYFQNEAQLEKSRLLSDRFSAERPKGSFSTLEIQRTEQGDSAMYLCASSPRGSGSALNEQFFGPGTRLTVL.

This chain joins TRBV7-9 and TRBJ1-3; D might be TRBD1 (5 bases). CDR1 is SEHNR and CDR2 is FQNEAQ in the germline V gene (reference sequence). The CDR3 is 14 amino acids. Trimming took off 6 bases at V and 0 bases at J, with 9 bases between the two ends. The chain's CDR3 is CASSGGVSGNTIYF. For the CDR3, the DNA is TGTGCCAGCAGTGGGGGGGTCTCTGGAAACACCATATATTTT.

This clone occurred a few times. The rearrangement joins TRBV7-2 to TRBJ1-1, with no clear D. Germline CDR1 reads SGHTA; CDR2 reads FQGNSA. V gave up 4 bases and J gave up 1 base, with 7 bases separating them. The CDR3 spans 13 residues. The CDR3 DNA reads as TGTGCCAGCAGCTATACAGCGAACACTGAAGCTTTCTTT. This encodes CASSYTANTEAFF.

This clone appeared once. This rearrangement joins TRBV7-2 to TRBJ2-3; D is unresolved. This CDR3 region has 15 residues. The germline V gene has CDR1 SGHTA and CDR2 FQGNSA. V lost 2 bases, J lost 2 bases, and 11 bases lay in between. The CDR3 nucleotides are TGTGCCAGCAGCTTAAGTCGGTACTCCACAGATACGCAGTATTTT. It specifies CASSLSRYSTDTQYF.

V usage is TRBV4-2 and J usage is TRBJ1-3; possibly TRBD1 for D (6 bases). Trimming pared 2 bases from V and 5 bases from J, leaving 13 bases between. Germline CDR1 LGHNA, CDR2 YNFKEQ. The CDR3 is 15 residues long. The CDR3 DNA reads TGTGCCAGCAGCCAAACTAGGGGGGGGAGAAACACCATATATTTT. It yields the protein CASSQTRGGRNTIYF.